Listed here are 7 T cell receptor beta chains from one sample, sequenced in a study of T cells in Graves' hyperthyroidism and ophthalmopathy. Researchers amplified the TCR beta CDR3 regions from RNA transcripts. First-round RT-PCR targeting the TCR CDR3 was performed with the HTBI primer set. Each CDR3 protein gets one entry after TCRdb re-called the multiplex PCR reads with MiXCR. There are around 490,000 distinct CDR3 sequences in the sample; 15% to 20% occur only once, and about 45% lies in the top ten. Input material: blood. The receptor set was obtained from a man aged 35-49 years with Graves' ophthalmopathy.

This clonotype occurred a few times. The gene calls are TRBV7-9 and TRBJ2-7, with D possibly called TRBD1 or TRBD2 (5 bases each). V was pared by 6 bases and J by 5 bases, with 17 bases between. Looked up from germline, CDR1 is SEHNR and CDR2 is FQNEAQ (reference sequence). The CDR3 covers 14 residues. The CDR3 sequence: CASRSPGPANEQYF. The CDR3 nucleotides are TGTGCCAGCAGGAGCCCGGGGCCAGCCAACGAGCAGTACTTC.

This clonotype came up a few times. J is TRBJ2-3 and V is TRBV7-8; the match to TRBD2 covers 10 bases. The CDR3 is made up of 19 amino acids. V was pared by 1 base and J by 6 bases, with 16 bases of the junction left unmatched. Germline V gives CDR1 SGHVS, CDR2 FQNEAQ. The CDR3 protein is CASSLGSRASGRGRDTQYF. In DNA form, the CDR3 reads TGTGCCAGCAGCTTAGGCTCCCGGGCTAGCGGGAGAGGGCGTGATACGCAGTATTTT.

There are a few counts of this clonotype. The chain combines TRBV24-1 with TRBJ1-2; D is perhaps TRBD1 (5 bases). CDR1 KGHDR and CDR2 SFDVKD come from the germline V gene. The CDR3 has 14 residues. With 4 bases removed from V and 6 bases from J, the gap between germline ends came to 14 bases. This CDR3 is CATSDPGFIDGYTF. The CDR3 region has the DNA TGTGCCACCAGTGACCCAGGGTTTATTGATGGCTACACCTTC.

In its sample, this clonotype was seen many times. The chain has TRBV2 and TRBJ2-7; the match to TRBD2 covers 9 bases. V lost 5 bases, J lost 4 bases, and 6 bases stayed unmatched. The CDR3 sequence is 14 residues long. The germline CDR1 and CDR2 sequences are SNHLY and FYNNEI. The chain's CDR3 is CASSRASGKYEQYF. The CDR3 DNA is TGTGCCAGCAGTAGGGCTAGCGGGAAATACGAGCAGTACTTC. The variable domain in full, with the rest retrieved from reference TRBV2 and TRBJ2-7, is EPEVTQTPSHQVTQMGQEVILRCVPISNHLYFYWYRQILGQKVEFLVSFYNNEISEKSEIFDDQFSVERPDGSNFTLKIRSTKLEDSAMYFCASSRASGKYEQYFGPGTRLTVT.

This clonotype was observed many times. The chain carries TRBV12-3 or TRBV12-4 and TRBJ2-7; TRBD2 aligns across 8 bases. V gave up 6 bases and J gave up 6 bases; unmatched junction bases: 22. The CDR3 loop spans 18 amino acids. CDR3 nucleotides: TGTGCCAGCAGACCTCCTTCCCCATTGGCGGGGGGTGTAGTCGAGCAGTACTTC. This codes for CASRPPSPLAGGVVEQYF.

The J gene is TRBJ1-1, the V gene TRBV29-1; 8 bases match TRBD1. V was pared by 4 bases and J by 0 bases, with 10 bases of the junction left unmatched. The CDR3 has 16 residues. Germline V CDR1 and CDR2: SQVTM, ANQGSEA. The CDR3 bases are TGCAGCGTTGGTTGGGTTAACAGGGGGATGAACACTGAAGCTTTCTTT. This gives the protein CSVGWVNRGMNTEAFF.

This chain links TRBV5-1 with TRBJ2-1; D gene uncertain. The V and J ends lost 0 bases and 5 bases respectively, with 15 bases between them. CDR3 length: 16 residues. Germline V gene sequence: CDR1 SGHRS, CDR2 YFSETQ. CDR3 sequence (DNA): TGCGCCAGCAGCTTGGCCGTAGCCCTTACACACAATGAGCAGTTCTTC. Translated: CASSLAVALTHNEQFF.